This entry concerns a single TCR beta chain. Its target is not known. The CDR3 covers 15 residues. Trimming shortened V by 5 bases and J by 6 bases, and 21 bases separated the two germline ends. Germline CDR1 is DFQATT and CDR2 is SNEGSKA (reference sequence). This sample was included in a study of T cells in Graves' hyperthyroidism and ophthalmopathy. General observations from the study: Blood samples included most of the expanded thyroid clonotypes exceeding 0.001.

Thyroid ultrasound, orbital computed tomography, clinical symptoms, and serum thyroxine and TRAb underpinned diagnoses. Regions amplified from RNA transcripts were the TCR beta CDR3 regions. When the TCR CDR3 underwent first-round RT-PCR, the HTBI primer set was used. Each CDR3 protein gets one entry after TCRdb re-called the multiplex PCR reads with MiXCR. The sample has about 110,000 distinct CDR3 sequences, 15% to 20% seen once. This sequence joins TRBV20-1 and TRBJ2-3, with D possibly matching TRBD2 (6 bases). This receptor was identified in a woman aged 50 to 60 with Graves' hyperthyroidism. The specimen sequenced was blood. The CDR3 spells CSAPSWDSFSDTQYF. DNA of the CDR3: TGCAGTGCTCCTTCCTGGGACTCGTTCTCGGATACGCAGTATTTT.